This TCR beta chain emerged from a study of T cell responses to AZD1222 COVID-19 vaccine. Profiled with immunoSEQ multiplex PCR; TCRdb holds only in-frame clones, not every one. The sample records about 150,000 clones, around 90% being singletons. General observations from the study: The study sampled repertoires only after the peak T cell response. Spike was spanned by vaccine-associated CD4 TCRs, with dominance at 160-218 and 743-854. Only six individuals given AZD1222 were seropositive at baseline. It should be noted that donors were predominantly white British and more often female, and clonal diversity was possibly underestimated.

Germline CDR1 and CDR2: KGHDR and SFDVKD. V was trimmed by 4 bases and J by 4 bases, leaving 9 bases between them. CDR3 length equals 13 residues. This clone occurred a few times. Its antigen is still unknown. The J gene is TRBJ2-5, the V gene TRBV24-1; D is perhaps TRBD1 or TRBD2 (5 bases each). Material: peripheral blood, obtained on day 0 of AZD1222 vaccination. The receptor comes from an adult in good health. In DNA, the CDR3 is TGTGCCACCAGTGAGGGGGATCGAGAGACCCAGTACTTC. Amino acid sequence: CATSEGDRETQYF.